The 30 T cell receptor beta chains in this list originate from one sample, sequenced in a study of circulating and synovial CD4+ cells in juvenile arthritis. Sequencing was performed with immunoSEQ multiplex PCR; in TCRdb, only in-frame clones are kept and a portion is missing. The data show several thousand clones, roughly 79% seen once. Sequenced sample: CD4+ T cells from synovial fluid. Receptors were obtained from a human donor with juvenile idiopathic arthritis.

Of note for this clone: An end of the junction differs from the germline gene, which may be a read error. The V and J genes are TRBV25-1 and TRBJ1-6; D is uncertain. The CDR3 consists of 14 residues. CDR1 is MGHDK and CDR2 is SYGVNS in the germline V gene. The CDR3 loop is CASSGSSYNSPLHF. CDR3 DNA: TGTGCCAGCAGTGGAAGCTCCTATAATTCCCCCCTCCACTTT.

Concerning this clone itself: A junction end diverges from the germline sequence, so it may reflect a read error. V gene TRBV28 combines with J gene TRBJ1-4, with D perhaps TRBD1 (6 bases). This CDR3 contains 11 residues. Germline V lookup: CDR1 MDHEN, CDR2 SYDVKM. The CDR3 is CASSFPEQGLF. The CDR3 region has the DNA TGTGCCAGCAGTTTCCCCGAACAGGGTCTTTTT.

A single count supports this clone. The gene calls are TRBV6-5 and TRBJ2-1, with 9 bases aligning to TRBD2. J lost 7 bases, V lost 6 bases, and 7 bases had no gene match. Looked up from germline, CDR1 is MNHEY and CDR2 is SVGAGI. The CDR3 has 14 residues. The CDR3 DNA reads TGTGCCAGCAGACTAGCGGGTTTGATTAATGAGCAGTTCTTC. Amino acids: CASRLAGLINEQFF.

The rearrangement joins TRBV7-2 to TRBJ2-2, with D tentatively TRBD1 (6 bases). V dropped 5 bases and J dropped 1 base, with 11 bases sitting between them. The CDR3 length is 15 residues. CDR1 and CDR2 (germline): SGHTA, FQGNSA. The CDR3 loop reads CASSKKQGNTGELFF. In nucleotides, the CDR3 is TGTGCCAGCAGCAAAAAACAGGGGAACACCGGGGAGCTGTTTTTT.

V and J are TRBV27 and TRBJ2-5; D may be TRBD1 (6 bases). The CDR3 consists of 16 residues. CDR1 MNHEY and CDR2 SMNVEV come from the germline V gene (reference sequence). V was cut by 6 bases and J by 3 bases, with 20 bases left in between. The chain's CDR3 is CASSPEPTGSKETQYF. The CDR3 DNA sequence: TGTGCCAGCAGCCCGGAGCCTACAGGGAGCAAAGAGACCCAGTACTTC.

The V gene is TRBV18, the J gene TRBJ2-3, with D perhaps TRBD1 (6 bases). V gave up 1 base and J gave up 1 base, with 9 bases separating them. The CDR3 spans 15 residues. Germline CDR1 reads KGHSH; CDR2 reads LQKENI. As DNA, the CDR3 is TGTGCCAGCTCACCACGGGCAGGGGGCACAGATACGCAGTATTTT. The encoded protein is CASSPRAGGTDTQYF.

For the CDR3, the DNA is TGTGCCAGCAGCTTAGGGCCACCTAGCAGCTCCTACGAGCAGTACTTC. As protein: CASSLGPPSSSYEQYF. The chain carries TRBV7-3 and TRBJ2-7; D is perhaps TRBD2 (5 bases). The CDR3 is made up of 16 amino acids. V dropped 2 bases and J dropped 0 bases, with 14 bases sitting between them. Per germline, CDR1 SGHTA and CDR2 FQGTGA.

This clone has a handful of counts. The chain employs TRBV7-6 and TRBJ2-1, with D tentatively TRBD2 (6 bases). With 1 base removed from V and 5 bases from J, the gap between germline ends came to 15 bases. The CDR3 extends over 16 amino acids. From germline, CDR1 is SGHVS and CDR2 FNYEAQ. CDR3 DNA: TGTGCCAGCAGCTTAGTAGGGCGGGGTCGAGACAATGAGCAGTTCTTC. It codes for CASSLVGRGRDNEQFF.

This chain uses TRBV7-2 with TRBJ1-2; 8 bases fit TRBD1. The J segment lost 4 bases and the V segment lost 6 bases, leaving 10 bases of the junction unmatched. The CDR3 consists of 15 residues. In germline, CDR1 is SGHTA, CDR2 FQGNSA. CDR3 loop: CASRTAGTGVYGYTF. In DNA, the CDR3 is TGTGCCAGCAGGACAGCCGGGACAGGCGTCTATGGCTACACCTTC.

The CDR3: CATSRDNGGEHQPQHF. DNA for the CDR3: TGTGCCACCAGCAGAGATAACGGGGGGGAGCATCAGCCCCAGCATTTT. This chain connects TRBV15 to TRBJ1-5; perhaps TRBD1 as D (5 bases). The germline V and J ends were trimmed by 0 bases and 5 bases, with 14 bases remaining between them. Looked up from germline, CDR1 is LNHNV and CDR2 is YYDKDF (reference sequence). There are 16 residues in the CDR3. Full variable domain (missing parts from reference TRBV15 and TRBJ1-5): DAMVIQNPRYQVTQFGKPVTLSCSQTLNHNVMYWYQQKSSQAPKLLFHYYDKDFNNEADTPDNFQSRRPNTSFCFLDIRSPGLGDTAMYLCATSRDNGGEHQPQHFGDGTRLSIL.

The V and J genes are TRBV5-5 and TRBJ2-4, with 11 bases fitting TRBD2. CDR3 size: 15 residues. Germline V CDR1 and CDR2: SGHKS, YYEKEE (reference sequence). J gave up 6 bases and V 2 bases, and 4 bases lay outside the gene matches. The CDR3 loop reads CASSFLSGRGNIQYF. The DNA for the CDR3 is TGTGCCAGCAGCTTTCTTAGCGGGAGGGGAAACATTCAGTACTTC.

The chain is built from TRBV19 and TRBJ1-3, with 7 bases that match TRBD1. The CDR3 runs 16 residues. Germline V gene data show CDR1 as LNHDA and CDR2 as SQIVND (reference sequence). The ends lost 3 bases at V and 0 bases at J; junction bases unmatched: 5. For the CDR3, the DNA is TGTGCCAGTAGTATGGTAAACAGGGGCTCTGGAAACACCATATATTTT. Its translation is CASSMVNRGSGNTIYF. Looking up the rest from reference TRBV19 and TRBJ1-3 gives the full variable domain: DGGITQSPKYLFRKEGQNVTLSCEQNLNHDAMYWYRQDPGQGLRLIYYSQIVNDFQKGDIAEGYSVSREKKESFPLTVTSAQKNPTAFYLCASSMVNRGSGNTIYFGEGSWLTVV.

V usage is TRBV6-5 and J usage is TRBJ1-1, with D possibly matching TRBD1 (6 bases). Germline V lookup: CDR1 MNHEY, CDR2 SVGAGI. The CDR3 covers 13 residues. The V gene lost 6 bases and the J gene lost 1 base, with 9 bases spanning the gap. CDR3 DNA: TGTGCCAGCAGGGGACACCGGAACACTGAAGCTTTCTTT. Amino acid sequence: CASRGHRNTEAFF.

J is TRBJ2-3 and V is TRBV7-2, with TRBD2 matching 14 bases. Germline CDR1 and CDR2: SGHTA and FQGNSA. The CDR3 is 19 residues long. V was pared by 5 bases and J by 8 bases, with 18 bases of the junction left unmatched. CDR3 nucleotide sequence: TGTGCCAGCAGCCCCAGGGGGACTAGCGGGGGCCTCCTGGGCGCTACGCAGTATTTT. Translating it yields CASSPRGTSGGLLGATQYF.

V usage is TRBV28 and J usage is TRBJ1-4, with 10 bases identical to TRBD1. CDR1 is MDHEN and CDR2 is SYDVKM in the germline V gene. Losses at the gene ends were 2 bases for V and 8 bases for J; bases not matched to a gene: 5. This CDR3 is 15 amino acids long. The CDR3, as DNA: TGTGCCAGCAGTTTAACGGGACAGGGGACAGAAAAACTGTTTTTT. Protein product: CASSLTGQGTEKLFF.

CDR3 sequence: CASSSSGETQYF. CDR3 coding DNA: TGCGCCAGCAGCTCTAGCGGGGAGACCCAGTACTTC. The chain employs TRBV5-1 and TRBJ2-5; TRBD2 agrees at 8 bases. Germline assignment: CDR1 SGHRS and CDR2 YFSETQ. V lost 3 bases, J lost 5 bases, and 0 bases stayed unmatched. The CDR3 runs 12 residues.

The V and J genes are TRBV11-1 and TRBJ2-3; D is ambiguous. Germline CDR1 and CDR2: SGHAT and FQDESV (reference sequence). V was trimmed by 5 bases and J by 5 bases, leaving 11 bases between them. The CDR3 sequence is 13 residues long. CDR3 residues: CASSPGRRDTQYF. The CDR3 bases are TGTGCCAGCAGCCCGGGTCGAAGAGATACGCAGTATTTT.

The V gene is TRBV6-5, the J gene TRBJ1-1; 7 bases align to TRBD1. V lost 2 bases to trimming and J lost 4 bases; unmatched junction nucleotides: 7. Germline-derived CDR1 and CDR2 are MNHEY and SVGAGI. This CDR3 comprises 15 residues. The CDR3 DNA reads as TGTGCCAGCAGTTACCCGACAGGGACGGGCACTGAAGCTTTCTTT. Amino acid sequence: CASSYPTGTGTEAFF.

The rearrangement links TRBV28 to TRBJ1-6; 8 bases match TRBD1. V shed 8 bases, J shed 14 bases, and the junction held 14 bases outside the gene matches. CDR1 and CDR2 from the germline V gene are MDHEN and SYDVKM. This CDR3 is built from 14 residues. The CDR3 sequence: CASGSGQGTTSLHF. The CDR3 bases are TGTGCCAGCGGCTCCGGACAGGGCACTACCTCCCTCCACTTT.

The chain recombines TRBV2 with TRBJ2-5; TRBD2 aligns across 10 bases. V was pared by 8 bases and J by 5 bases, with 5 bases of the junction left unmatched. The CDR3 has 13 amino acids. In germline, CDR1 is SNHLY, CDR2 FYNNEI. The CDR3: CASQAGGRETQYF. DNA of the CDR3: TGTGCCAGCCAAGCGGGGGGGAGGGAGACCCAGTACTTC.

The CDR3 spells CASSSRTSGKVGSYNEQFF. In DNA form, the CDR3 reads TGCGCCAGCAGCTCTCGGACTAGCGGGAAGGTTGGGTCCTACAATGAGCAGTTCTTC. The genes are TRBV5-1 and TRBJ2-1; the match to TRBD2 covers 12 bases. Unmatched junction bases numbered 11, after V lost 3 bases and J lost 1 base. The CDR3 contains 19 residues. CDR1 is SGHRS and CDR2 is YFSETQ in the germline V gene.

V usage is TRBV6-1 and J usage is TRBJ2-5, with D tentatively TRBD2 (7 bases). The CDR3 length is 14 residues. Germline-derived CDR1 and CDR2 are MNHNS and SASEGT. The ends were cut back, 6 bases at V and 2 bases at J, with 13 bases in the middle. CDR3 protein: CASSVGGGQETQYF. The CDR3 DNA follows: TGTGCCAGCAGCGTAGGGGGGGGGCAAGAGACCCAGTACTTC.

The chain uses TRBV2 and TRBJ1-4; the D gene is possibly TRBD1 (5 bases). Trimming stripped 5 bases from V and 4 bases from J, with 11 bases between. The CDR3 extends over 14 amino acids. Germline assignment: CDR1 SNHLY and CDR2 FYNNEI. The CDR3 sequence is CASSSQGFNEKLFF. DNA of the CDR3: TGTGCCAGCAGTTCGCAGGGATTTAATGAAAAACTGTTTTTT. The full variable domain, in which reference TRBV2 and TRBJ1-4 provide the parts outside the CDR3, is EPEVTQTPSHQVTQMGQEVILRCVPISNHLYFYWYRQILGQKVEFLVSFYNNEISEKSEIFDDQFSVERPDGSNFTLKIRSTKLEDSAMYFCASSSQGFNEKLFFGSGTQLSVL.

This clone appeared a few times. The chain uses TRBV2 and TRBJ2-7; TRBD1 matches at 7 bases. The V and J ends lost 7 bases and 2 bases, in that order; junction bases with no gene match: 5. This CDR3 region has 13 residues. Germline V gives CDR1 SNHLY, CDR2 FYNNEI. The CDR3, as DNA: TGTGCCAGCAACCGACAGGGCCCCTACGAGCAGTACTTC. Translated: CASNRQGPYEQYF.

The chain is built from TRBV5-1 and TRBJ1-2, with a tentative D call TRBD1 (5 bases). Trimming took off 4 bases at V and 2 bases at J, with 15 bases between the two ends. The CDR3 is 15 amino acids. Germline CDR1 reads SGHRS; CDR2 reads YFSETQ. The CDR3 DNA follows: TGCGCCAGCAGCCCGGTAGGGGATCCCAACTATGGCTACACCTTC. Its protein product is CASSPVGDPNYGYTF.

V usage is TRBV6-1 and J usage is TRBJ1-3, with TRBD1 identical over 8 bases. Per the germline V gene, CDR1 is MNHNS and CDR2 is SASEGT. The CDR3 totals 16 residues. Unmatched junction bases numbered 4, after V lost 3 bases and J lost 0 bases. The CDR3 DNA reads TGTGCCAGCAGTGATTACAGGGGGGCCTCTGGAAACACCATATATTTT. This translates into CASSDYRGASGNTIYF.

This clone appeared once. The CDR3 spells CASSFAPGVNEQFF. The CDR3 region has the DNA TGTGCCAGCAGCTTCGCCCCGGGAGTTAATGAGCAGTTCTTC. The chain has TRBV7-8 and TRBJ2-1, with TRBD2 as a possible D gene (6 bases). The CDR3 covers 14 residues. Trimming removed 3 bases from V and 7 bases from J, with 13 bases in between. CDR1 is SGHVS, CDR2 FQNEAQ, per germline.

This clone was counted a few times. J is TRBJ2-5 and V is TRBV28, with D unresolved. CDR1 and CDR2 from the germline V gene are MDHEN and SYDVKM. Trimming removed 2 bases at V and 4 bases at J, with 5 bases between. This CDR3 is built from 12 residues. CDR3 amino acids: CASSLVGETQYF. CDR3 DNA: TGTGCCAGCAGTTTAGTCGGAGAGACCCAGTACTTC.

This clone has just one count. The J gene is TRBJ2-5, the V gene TRBV2, with 12 bases matching TRBD2. Trimming removed 8 bases from V and 2 bases from J; junction bases left unmatched: 9. The CDR3 contains 16 residues. The germline V gene encodes CDR1 SNHLY and CDR2 FYNNEI. DNA of the CDR3: TGTGCCAGCCTCTCGAGACTAGCGGGGGAACAAGAGACCCAGTACTTC. It specifies CASLSRLAGEQETQYF.

A single count supports this clone. The germline gene is not matched at one end of the junction; a read error may be the cause. This chain uses TRBV7-7 with TRBJ2-5; possible D gene TRBD2, 7 bases. Germline values: CDR1 SSHAT, CDR2 FNYEAQ (reference sequence). CDR3 length equals 15 residues. DNA of the CDR3: TGTGCTAGCAGCTTAGGAGCGGGACAACAAGAGACCCAGTACTTC. Amino acids: CASSLGAGQQETQYF.